The table lists the clone carrying this T cell receptor beta chain with a few counts. What it recognizes is unknown. This entry comes from a study of T-cell reconstitution after alpha-beta-depleted transplantation in children. Study conclusions and caveats: T-cell counts and diversity at one year post-transplant came mainly from newly produced T cells. Expanded graft clones numbering several hundred reportedly gave rise to alpha-beta T cells about two months after transplant.

CDR3 length equals 17 residues. Deletions cut 0 bases from V and 1 base from J, with 13 bases between. The germline V gene has CDR1 SGHVS and CDR2 FNYEAQ. A library of TCRbeta sequences, prepared with unique molecular identifiers, was generated. TCRdb fed the PCR reads into MiXCR, producing one record per CDR3 protein. The sample has hundreds of thousands of distinct CDR3 sequences, roughly 7.8% seen once. The material was peripheral blood, obtained 360 days after TCRalphabeta/CD19-depleted stem cell transplant. The TCR was taken from a female patient between 2 and 15 years old who had a stem cell transplant for Fanconi anemia, so the T cells may come from the graft donor. This sequence joins TRBV7-6 and TRBJ2-1; TRBD2 might be the D (7 bases). CDR3 protein: CASSLAPEGGSYNEQFF. The CDR3, as DNA: TGTGCCAGCAGCTTAGCGCCGGAGGGGGGGTCCTACAATGAGCAGTTCTTC.